This T cell receptor beta chain is drawn from a study of cytomegalovirus exposure and HLA in healthy donors. Notes on the study in general: Sequencing likely produced, as an artifact, a cluster of highly shared sequence variants.

The CDR3 contains 15 residues. Per germline, CDR1 SGHRS and CDR2 YFSETQ. V was clipped by 0 bases and J by 0 bases, with 8 bases between them. Of note for this clone: Its target is not known.

Use of 60 Vbeta and 13 Jbeta primers characterized the PCR. Clones were sequenced by immunoSEQ multiplex PCR, and TCRdb holds only the in-frame ones, with some missing. Its table records roughly 60,000 clones. The sequence was obtained from a woman between 18 and 30 years old in good health and CMV-seronegative. Sequencing used PBMCs. The rearrangement links TRBV5-1 to TRBJ2-3; a weak D match, TRBD2 (5 bases). As DNA, the CDR3 is TGCGCCAGCAGCTTGGACGGAGGTAGCACAGATACGCAGTATTTT. As protein: CASSLDGGSTDTQYF.